Sequencing of this T cell receptor beta chain was carried out in a study of OX40 agonist ivuxolimab in advanced cancers. Profiled with immunoSEQ multiplex PCR; TCRdb holds only in-frame clones, not every one. This table has 70,000 to 95,000 clones, about 91% appearing once. V was cut by 5 bases and J by 7 bases, with 18 bases left in between. Germline V gene data show CDR1 as SGHTA and CDR2 as FQGTGA. The CDR3 consists of 15 residues. This chain links TRBV7-3 with TRBJ2-1, with D perhaps TRBD2 (7 bases). The TCR comes from an adult with an advanced solid tumor such as melanoma, head and neck, liver or kidney cancer. The specimen comprised CD4+ or CD8+ T cells sorted from blood, sampled in a trial of the OX40 agonist ivuxolimab. The CDR3 DNA follows: TGTGCCAGCAGCCGCGAGGGGGAGGGCGGAAATGAGCAGTTCTTC. As protein: CASSREGEGGNEQFF. The full variable domain, its missing parts supplied by reference TRBV7-3 and TRBJ2-1, is GAGVSQTPSNKVTEKGKYVELRCDPISGHTALYWYRQSLGQGPEFLIYFQGTGAADDSGLPNDRFFAVRPEGSVSTLKIQRTERGDSAVYLCASSREGEGGNEQFFGPGTRLTVL.